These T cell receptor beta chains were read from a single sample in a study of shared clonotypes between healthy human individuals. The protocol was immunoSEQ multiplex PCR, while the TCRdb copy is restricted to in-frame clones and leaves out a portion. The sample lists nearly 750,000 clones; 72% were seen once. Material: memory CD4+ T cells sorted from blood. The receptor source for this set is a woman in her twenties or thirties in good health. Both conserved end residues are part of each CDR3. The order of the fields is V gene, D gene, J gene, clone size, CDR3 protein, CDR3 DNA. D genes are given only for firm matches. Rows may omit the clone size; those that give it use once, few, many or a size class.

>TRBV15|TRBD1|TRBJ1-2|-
CATSSRDRAGYGYTF
TGTGCCACCAGCAGCCGGGACAGGGCTGGCTATGGCTACACCTTC
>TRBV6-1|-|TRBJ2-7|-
CASVLSGIYEQYF
TGTGCCAGCGTCCTCTCAGGGATCTACGAGCAGTACTTC
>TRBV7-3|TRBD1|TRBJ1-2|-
CASSLGTGGAYGYTF
TGTGCCAGCAGCTTAGGGACAGGGGGAGCATATGGCTACACCTTC
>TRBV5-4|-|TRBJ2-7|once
CASSFETGLTYEQYF
TGTGCCAGCAGCTTCGAAACCGGCTTAACCTACGAGCAGTACTTC
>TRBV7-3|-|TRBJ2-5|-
CASTKWGTQYF
TGTGCCAGCACTAAGTGGGGGACCCAGTACTTC
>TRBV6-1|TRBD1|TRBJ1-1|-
CASSEYRGITEAFF
TGTGCCAGCAGTGAATACAGGGGCATCACTGAAGCTTTCTTT
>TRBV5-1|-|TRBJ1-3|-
CASSLGGEGNTIYF
TGCGCCAGCAGCTTGGGGGGTGAAGGAAACACCATATATTTT
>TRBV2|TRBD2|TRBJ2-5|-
CASSLTRTSGHKKETQYF
TGTGCCAGCAGTCTAACCCGGACTAGCGGGCATAAGAAGGAGACCCAGTACTTC
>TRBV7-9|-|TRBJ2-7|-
CASSLSANEQYF
TGTGCCAGCAGCTTATCAGCTAACGAGCAGTACTTC
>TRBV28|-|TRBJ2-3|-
CASSFNGPTADTQYF
TGTGCCAGCAGTTTTAATGGCCCAACCGCGGATACGCAGTATTTT
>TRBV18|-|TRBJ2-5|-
CASSRNHQETQYF
TGTGCCAGCTCCCGAAACCACCAAGAGACCCAGTACTTC
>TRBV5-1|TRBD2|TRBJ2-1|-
CASSAGLAGSEKPFF
TGCGCCAGCAGCGCGGGACTAGCGGGATCGGAGAAACCGTTCTTC
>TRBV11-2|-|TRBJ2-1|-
CASSLGGFGDMWNEQFF
TGTGCCAGCAGCTTAGGGGGATTCGGGGATATGTGGAATGAGCAGTTCTTC
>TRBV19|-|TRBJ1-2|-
CASIPSSGRRAMGYTF
TGTGCCAGTATCCCCTCTTCGGGGCGCCGCGCTATGGGCTACACCTTC
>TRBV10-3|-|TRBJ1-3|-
CASGVEVSGNTIYF
TGTGCCTCCGGGGTAGAGGTCTCTGGAAACACCATATATTTT
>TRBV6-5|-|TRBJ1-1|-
CASRPDRRVGKAFF
TGTGCCAGCAGGCCGGACCGCCGAGTGGGTAAAGCTTTCTTT
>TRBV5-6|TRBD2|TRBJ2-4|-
CASTKLAGVAKNIQYF
TGTGCCAGCACCAAACTAGCGGGAGTGGCCAAAAACATTCAGTACTTC
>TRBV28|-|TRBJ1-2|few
CASSLGPINYGYTF
TGTGCCAGCAGTTTAGGACCGATTAACTATGGCTACACCTTC
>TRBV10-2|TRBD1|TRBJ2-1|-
CASSGTGYDEQFF
TGCGCCAGCAGTGGGACAGGGTACGATGAGCAGTTCTTC
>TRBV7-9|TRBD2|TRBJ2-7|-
CASSFGTSGRGKTYEQYF
TGTGCCAGCAGCTTCGGGACTAGCGGGAGGGGGAAGACCTACGAGCAGTACTTC
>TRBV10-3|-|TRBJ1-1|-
CAISANGRNTEAFF
TGTGCCATCAGCGCTAATGGCCGGAACACTGAAGCTTTCTTT
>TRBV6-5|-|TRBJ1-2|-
CASSQGLTIYGYTF
TGTGCCAGCAGTCAAGGACTGACGATTTATGGCTACACCTTC
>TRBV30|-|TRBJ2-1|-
CAWSAGSYEQFF
TGTGCCTGGAGTGCCGGGAGTTATGAGCAGTTCTTC
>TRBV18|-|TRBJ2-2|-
CASSPPNPGNTGELFF
TGTGCCAGCTCACCACCGAATCCAGGGAACACCGGGGAGCTGTTTTTT
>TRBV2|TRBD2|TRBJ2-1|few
CASRVLGTSHNEQFF
TGTGCCAGCAGGGTATTGGGGACTAGCCACAATGAGCAGTTCTTC
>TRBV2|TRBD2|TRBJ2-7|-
CASRLAGGRYEQYF
TGTGCCAGCAGACTAGCGGGAGGCAGGTACGAGCAGTACTTC
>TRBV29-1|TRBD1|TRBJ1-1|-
CSVEAGQIF
TGCAGCGTTGAAGCGGGACAGATCTTT
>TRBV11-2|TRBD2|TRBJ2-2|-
CASSLDGALAGTNTGELFF
TGTGCCAGCAGCTTAGATGGGGCCCTAGCGGGAACGAACACCGGGGAGCTGTTTTTT
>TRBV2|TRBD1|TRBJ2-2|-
CASSRTRGQGTGELFF
TGTGCCAGCAGTCGTACCCGCGGACAGGGTACCGGGGAGCTGTTTTTT
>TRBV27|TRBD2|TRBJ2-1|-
CASTMGLAGGREQFF
TGTGCCAGCACAATGGGACTAGCGGGAGGCCGGGAGCAGTTCTTC
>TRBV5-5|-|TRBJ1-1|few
CASSSGQYTEAFF
TGTGCCAGCAGCTCCGGACAGTACACTGAAGCTTTCTTT
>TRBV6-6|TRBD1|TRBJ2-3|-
CASRTTGGGDTQYF
TGTGCCAGCAGAACCACAGGGGGCGGAGATACGCAGTATTTT
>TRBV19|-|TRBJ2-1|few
CASSIARAYYNEQFF
TGTGCCAGTAGTATCGCGAGGGCCTACTACAATGAGCAGTTCTTC
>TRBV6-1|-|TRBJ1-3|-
CASSDGTWTGNTIYF
TGTGCCAGCAGTGACGGGACATGGACCGGAAACACCATATATTTT
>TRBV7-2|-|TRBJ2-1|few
CASSPNGTPGDNEQFF
TGTGCCAGCAGCCCAAACGGTACCCCGGGTGACAATGAGCAGTTCTTC
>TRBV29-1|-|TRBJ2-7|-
CSVRDSYHEQYF
TGCAGCGTTCGGGACTCCTATCACGAGCAGTACTTC
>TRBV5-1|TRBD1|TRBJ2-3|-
CASSFGTVGTDTQYF
TGCGCCAGCAGCTTCGGGACAGTTGGCACAGATACGCAGTATTTT
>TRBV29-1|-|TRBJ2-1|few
CSGLRGSSYNEQFF
TGCAGCGGCCTTCGGGGGAGCTCCTACAATGAGCAGTTCTTC
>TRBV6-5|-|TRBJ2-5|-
CASSRLAVQTQYF
TGTGCCAGCAGTCGTTTAGCGGTTCAGACCCAGTACTTC
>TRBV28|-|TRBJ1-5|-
CASSTLTQPQHF
TGTGCCAGCAGCACCCTTACTCAGCCCCAGCATTTT
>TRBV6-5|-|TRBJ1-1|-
CASSYLENTEAFF
TGTGCCAGCAGTTACTTGGAAAACACTGAAGCTTTCTTT
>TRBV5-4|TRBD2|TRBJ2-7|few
CASSLGTSGTYEQYF
TGTGCCAGCAGCTTGGGGACTAGCGGAACCTACGAGCAGTACTTC
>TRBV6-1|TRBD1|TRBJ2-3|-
CASSLTGGLDTQYF
TGTGCCAGCAGCTTGACAGGGGGGTTAGATACGCAGTATTTT
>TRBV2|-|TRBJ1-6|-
CASSEGQGGNSPLHF
TGTGCCAGCAGTGAAGGCCAGGGAGGTAATTCACCCCTCCACTTT
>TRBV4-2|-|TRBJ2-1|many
CASSQVKGYNEQFF
TGTGCCAGCAGCCAAGTAAAGGGGTACAATGAGCAGTTCTTC
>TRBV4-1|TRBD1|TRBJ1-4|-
CASSLRQGIGEKLFF
TGCGCCAGCAGCCTAAGACAGGGAATAGGTGAAAAACTGTTTTTT
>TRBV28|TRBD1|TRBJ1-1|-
CASRSGTGGARNTEAFF
TGTGCCAGCAGATCCGGGACAGGGGGCGCGAGAAACACTGAAGCTTTCTTT
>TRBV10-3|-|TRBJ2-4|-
CAISEYPLDGGNIQYF
TGTGCCATCAGTGAGTACCCCCTGGACGGGGGAAACATTCAGTACTTC
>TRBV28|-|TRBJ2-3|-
CASSPPTGRDTQYF
TGTGCCAGCAGTCCTCCGACAGGGAGGGATACGCAGTATTTT
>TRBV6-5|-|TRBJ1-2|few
CASHRETDYGYTF
TGTGCCAGCCACCGCGAGACGGACTATGGCTACACCTTC
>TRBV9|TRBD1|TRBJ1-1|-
CASSGTGVLNTEAFF
TGTGCCAGCAGCGGGACAGGGGTTTTGAACACTGAAGCTTTCTTT
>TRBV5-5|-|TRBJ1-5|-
CASSLTISGDQPQHF
TGTGCCAGCAGCTTAACCATTTCGGGCGATCAGCCCCAGCATTTT
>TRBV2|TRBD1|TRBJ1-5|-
CASSTQGDQPQHF
TGTGCCAGCAGTACTCAGGGGGATCAGCCCCAGCATTTT
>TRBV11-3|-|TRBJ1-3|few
CASSPTGDPGHLSGNTIYF
TGTGCCAGCAGCCCAACTGGTGACCCGGGACACCTCTCTGGAAACACCATATATTTT
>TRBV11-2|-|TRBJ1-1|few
CASSFRFGDTEAFF
TGTGCCAGCAGCTTTCGATTCGGGGATACTGAAGCTTTCTTT
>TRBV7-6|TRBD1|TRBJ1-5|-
CASSPEQGANQPQHF
TGTGCCAGCAGCCCAGAACAGGGGGCTAATCAGCCCCAGCATTTT
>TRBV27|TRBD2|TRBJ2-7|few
CASWTGAGEQYF
TGTGCCAGCTGGACGGGAGCGGGAGAGCAGTACTTC
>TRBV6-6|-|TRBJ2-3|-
CASSYSRGGGDTQYF
TGTGCCAGCAGTTACTCGAGAGGGGGAGGAGATACGCAGTATTTT
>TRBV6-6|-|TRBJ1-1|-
CAIGMGSTEAFF
TGTGCCATTGGGATGGGTAGTACTGAAGCTTTCTTT